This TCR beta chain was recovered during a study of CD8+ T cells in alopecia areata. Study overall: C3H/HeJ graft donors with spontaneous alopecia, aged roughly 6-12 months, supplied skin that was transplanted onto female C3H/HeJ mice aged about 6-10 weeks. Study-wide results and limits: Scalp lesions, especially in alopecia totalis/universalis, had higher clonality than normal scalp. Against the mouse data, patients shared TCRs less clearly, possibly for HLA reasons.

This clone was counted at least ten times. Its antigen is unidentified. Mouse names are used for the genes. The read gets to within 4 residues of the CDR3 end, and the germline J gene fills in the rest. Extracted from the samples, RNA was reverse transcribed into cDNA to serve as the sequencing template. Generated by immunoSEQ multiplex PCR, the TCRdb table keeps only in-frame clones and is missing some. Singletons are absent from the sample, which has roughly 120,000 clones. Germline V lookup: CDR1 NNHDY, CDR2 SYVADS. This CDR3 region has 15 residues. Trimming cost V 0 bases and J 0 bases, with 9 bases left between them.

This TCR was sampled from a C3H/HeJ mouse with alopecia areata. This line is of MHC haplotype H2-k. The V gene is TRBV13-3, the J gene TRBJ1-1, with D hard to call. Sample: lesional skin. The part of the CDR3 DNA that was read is TGTGCCAGCAGTGATGCTGGGATTGCAAACACA. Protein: CASSDAGIANT. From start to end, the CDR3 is CASSDAGIANTEVFF.